The TCR beta chain under discussion was sequenced for a study of shared clonotypes between healthy human individuals. The trim removed 4 bases at V and 5 bases at J, leaving 7 bases unmatched. CDR1 is SGHDN and CDR2 is FVKESK in the germline V gene. The CDR3 totals 15 residues. CD45RO-negative CD8 cells positively selected for CCR7 made up the naive population, which excluded terminally differentiated effector memory CD45RA+ cells. Assay: immunoSEQ multiplex PCR; the TCRdb copy retains only in-frame clones and omits some. The sample lists around 2,000,000 clones, just over 90% occurring once. This clonotype was sampled from a man aged 18 to 29 in good health. Some clones in this sample may be carry-over from other donors' samples. This rearrangement joins TRBV14 to TRBJ2-5; 10 bases are a match to TRBD1. Sequencing used naive CD8+ T cells from PBMCs. CDR3 nucleotide sequence: TGTGCCAGCAGCCGCACCGGGACAGGGGAGGAGACCCAGTACTTC. This sequence encodes CASSRTGTGEETQYF.